This is a list of T cell receptor beta chains from one sample in a study of shared clonotypes between healthy human individuals. TCRdb's table, derived via immunoSEQ multiplex PCR, lists solely in-frame clones and lacks some. The table records a few hundred thousand clones, 65% of them present only once. Sequencing was carried out using memory CD4+ T cells sorted from blood. The receptors were gathered from a man younger than 45 in good health. Each CDR3 is given with its conserved first and last residue. The D gene is left open where the match is weak. Part of the rows lack a size; the others show once, few, many or a class for expanded clones.

TRBD1 | TRBJ1-3 | TRBV7-8 | . | CASSAKTQGAGNTIYF | TGTGCCAGCAGCGCAAAAACACAGGGGGCTGGAAACACCATATATTTT
. | TRBJ2-3 | TRBV7-6 | few | CASSQHIPGSGDTQYF | TGTGCCAGCAGCCAACATATCCCCGGGAGCGGAGATACGCAGTATTTT
. | TRBJ1-4 | TRBV5-5 | few | CASSWGTGRNEKLFF | TGTGCCAGCAGCTGGGGGACCGGGCGTAATGAAAAACTGTTTTTT
. | TRBJ2-5 | TRBV7-9 | . | CASSRRDFYQETQYF | TGTGCCAGCAGCCGGAGGGATTTTTACCAAGAGACCCAGTACTTC
. | TRBJ2-1 | TRBV7-9 | many | CASSLLDEQFF | TGTGCCAGCAGCTTATTGGATGAGCAGTTCTTC
. | TRBJ2-7 | TRBV5-1 | . | CASSLGLMGEVAYF | TGCGCCAGCAGCTTGGGGCTGATGGGAGAAGTAGCCTACTTC
TRBD2 | TRBJ2-2 | TRBV5-4 | . | CASSFLAGLNTGELFF | TGTGCCAGCAGCTTTCTAGCGGGCCTGAACACCGGGGAGCTGTTTTTT
. | TRBJ2-5 | TRBV28 | . | CASSPRETQYF | TGTGCCAGCAGTCCACGGGAGACCCAGTACTTC
TRBD2 | TRBJ2-1 | TRBV6-5 | few | CATRGLAGRYNEQFF | TGTGCCACCCGAGGACTAGCGGGAAGGTACAATGAGCAGTTCTTC
. | TRBJ2-3 | TRBV9 | . | CASSPFPGTDTQYF | TGTGCCAGCAGCCCCTTTCCGGGCACAGATACGCAGTATTTT
. | TRBJ2-3 | TRBV5-4 | . | CASSFLGWPGTDTQYF | TGTGCCAGCAGCTTTCTCGGGTGGCCGGGCACAGATACGCAGTATTTT
. | TRBJ1-1 | TRBV2 | . | CASSAHRRNTEAFF | TGTGCCAGCAGTGCTCATCGACGGAACACTGAAGCTTTCTTT
. | TRBJ1-2 | TRBV6-5 | once | CASSYDRVGGYTF | TGTGCCAGCAGTTACGATCGGGTGGGTGGCTACACCTTC
TRBD2 | TRBJ2-5 | TRBV11-2 | . | CASSLEGLAGEAVETQYF | TGTGCCAGCAGCTTAGAGGGACTAGCGGGAGAAGCGGTTGAGACCCAGTACTTC
TRBD2 | TRBJ2-2 | TRBV5-4 | . | CASSTGLAGETGELFF | TGTGCCAGCAGCACGGGACTAGCGGGAGAAACCGGGGAGCTGTTTTTT
TRBD2 | TRBJ2-1 | TRBV28 | . | CASRPGLAGGKEFF | TGTGCCAGCCGTCCGGGACTAGCGGGAGGGAAGGAGTTCTTC
. | TRBJ2-7 | TRBV9 | . | CASSAGERSSYEQYF | TGTGCCAGCAGCGCGGGGGAGCGAAGCTCCTACGAGCAGTACTTC
. | TRBJ2-3 | TRBV2 | . | CASSEQTLGSTDTQYF | TGTGCCAGCAGTGAACAGACTTTGGGGAGCACAGATACGCAGTATTTT
. | TRBJ2-7 | TRBV29-1 | . | CSVEDLSGEQYF | TGCAGCGTTGAAGATCTTTCGGGGGAGCAGTACTTC
TRBD1 | TRBJ2-5 | TRBV7-2 | few | CASSGNRGETQYF | TGTGCCAGCAGCGGAAACAGGGGCGAGACCCAGTACTTC
. | TRBJ2-2 | TRBV2 | . | CASSDARTGELFF | TGTGCCAGCAGTGATGCTAGAACCGGGGAGCTGTTTTTT
TRBD2 | TRBJ2-3 | TRBV11-3 | . | CASSFSAGGGDTQYF | TGTGCCAGCAGCTTCAGCGCGGGAGGAGGTGATACGCAGTATTTT
TRBD2 | TRBJ2-3 | TRBV13 | once | CASSRNPGGASGRASPPDTQYF | TGTGCCAGCAGCCGGAACCCTGGGGGGGCTAGCGGGAGGGCCAGCCCCCCAGATACGCAGTATTTT
. | TRBJ2-1 | TRBV18 | . | CASSPPSSYNEQFF | TGTGCCAGCTCACCACCGAGCTCCTACAATGAGCAGTTCTTC
TRBD2 | TRBJ2-5 | TRBV5-4 | few | CASSLGGRAREETQYF | TGTGCCAGCAGCTTGGGGGGGAGGGCCCGAGAGGAGACCCAGTACTTC
TRBD2 | TRBJ2-7 | TRBV18 | . | CASSPIAGGPKEQYF | TGTGCCAGCTCACCGATAGCGGGAGGGCCAAAAGAGCAGTACTTC